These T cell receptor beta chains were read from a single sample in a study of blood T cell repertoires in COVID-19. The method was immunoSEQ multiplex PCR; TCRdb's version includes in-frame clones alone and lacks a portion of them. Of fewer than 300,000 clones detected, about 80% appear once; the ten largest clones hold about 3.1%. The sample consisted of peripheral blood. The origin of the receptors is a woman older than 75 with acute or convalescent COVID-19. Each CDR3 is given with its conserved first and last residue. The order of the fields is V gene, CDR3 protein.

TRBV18 CASSADIGNYGYTF
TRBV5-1 CASSPGSGPSTDTQYF
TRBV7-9 CASTPGGGNAGELFF
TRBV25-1 CASRMEQGRSTETFF
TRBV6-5 CASTPAGNTGELFF
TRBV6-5 CASSYSGAAYTF
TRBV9 CASSVVGGSSYNEQFF
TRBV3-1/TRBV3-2 CASSQLVTRGGTSGQNEQFF
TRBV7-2 CASSSYGEITDTQYF
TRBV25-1 CASSGYRVPRNEQFF
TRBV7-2 CASSPRQGEYGYTF
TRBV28 CASSPSGQGSDTQYF
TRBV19 CASSVDRNSYEQYF
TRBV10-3 CATNYGNTEAFF
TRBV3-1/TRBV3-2 CASSQKGAPGRPQHF
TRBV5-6 CASSSDRRNYGYTF
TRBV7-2 CASSPDSGVRNEQFF
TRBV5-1 CASSLATGGFENSPLHF
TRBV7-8 CASSLVSGGGFSYEQYF